A single sample gave rise to the 9 T cell receptor beta chains below, sequenced in a study of cytomegalovirus exposure and HLA in healthy donors. 60 Vbeta and 13 Jbeta primers were used in PCR. Generated by immunoSEQ multiplex PCR, the TCRdb table keeps only in-frame clones and is missing some. The sample carries 110,000 to 150,000 clones, approximately 79% recorded once. The sequenced sample consisted of PBMCs. The receptors stem from a woman in her twenties or thirties in good health and CMV-seronegative.

DNA for the CDR3: TGCGCCAGCAGCTGGGGGACAGGGAACACCGGGGAGCTGTTTTTT. The encoded protein is CASSWGTGNTGELFF. The chain uses TRBV5-1 and TRBJ2-2, with 8 bases identical to TRBD1. V lost 3 bases and J lost 1; bases outside the gene matches: 2. Germline loops: CDR1 SGHRS, CDR2 YFSETQ. The CDR3 covers 15 residues.

The rearrangement uses TRBV5-4 and TRBJ2-7; tentative D call: TRBD1 (6 bases). The germline gives CDR1 SGHNT, CDR2 YYREEE (reference sequence). The V end was cut by 6 bases, the J end by 2 bases, with 15 bases between. The CDR3 spans 14 residues. In DNA, the CDR3 is TGTGCCAGCACGGACAGCGGAGGCCCCTACGAGCAGTACTTC. As protein: CASTDSGGPYEQYF.

The CDR3 DNA is TGTGCCAGCAGCGTTCAGGGTTGGAGGGAAGAGACCCAGTACTTC. It encodes CASSVQGWREETQYF. V and J are TRBV9 and TRBJ2-5, with D possibly TRBD2 on 6 matching bases. Germline values: CDR1 SGDLS, CDR2 YYNGEE. Deletions cut 2 bases from V and 3 bases from J, with 14 bases between. The CDR3 is 15 amino acids.

The CDR3 bases are TGTGCCTGGTCACCGGGACTAGCGAGAGATACGCAGTATTTT. Its protein product is CAWSPGLARDTQYF. The chain combines TRBV30 with TRBJ2-3; TRBD2 matches at 10 bases. The CDR3 length is 14 residues. With V trimmed by 5 bases and J by 5 bases, 7 bases remained unmatched. CDR1 GTSNPN and CDR2 SVGIG come from the germline V gene (reference sequence).

V usage is TRBV6-5 and J usage is TRBJ1-5, with D maybe TRBD1 (5 bases). The germline CDR1 and CDR2 sequences are MNHEY and SVGAGI. The CDR3 has 14 residues. Trimming stripped 5 bases from V and 4 bases from J, with 12 bases between. Here the CDR3 DNA reads TGTGCCAGCAGTAGGGACTCTGGGAATCAGCCCCAGCATTTT. Amino acid sequence: CASSRDSGNQPQHF.

This chain joins TRBV5-1 and TRBJ2-1, with TRBD2 as a possible D gene (6 bases). Trimming pared 1 base from V and 10 bases from J, leaving 12 bases between. Germline lookup yields CDR1 SGHRS and CDR2 YFSETQ. The CDR3 spans 13 residues. CDR3 sequence: CASSLLSAGEQFF. CDR3 sequence (DNA): TGCGCCAGCAGCTTGCTGTCGGCGGGGGAGCAGTTCTTC.

J is TRBJ1-5 and V is TRBV27, with no clear D. Trimming removed 8 bases at V and 0 bases at J, with 11 bases between. The CDR3 loop spans 14 amino acids. Germline CDR1 MNHEY, CDR2 SMNVEV (reference sequence). The CDR3: CASALRSSNQPQHF. The CDR3 DNA reads TGTGCCAGCGCCCTCCGGTCTAGCAATCAGCCCCAGCATTTT.

J is TRBJ2-3 and V is TRBV9, with D possibly TRBD2 on 6 matching bases. Germline V gives CDR1 SGDLS, CDR2 YYNGEE. Trimming took 6 bases from V and 1 from J, leaving 12 bases between them. This CDR3 is built from 14 residues. The CDR3 nucleotides are TGTGCCAGCACCCTCGGCGGGGGCACAGATACGCAGTATTTT. It yields the protein CASTLGGGTDTQYF.

The rearrangement joins TRBV5-1 to TRBJ1-1; D gene uncertain. The CDR3 is 14 amino acids. Germline CDR1 and CDR2: SGHRS and YFSETQ. V was cut by 7 bases and J by 1 base, with 14 bases left in between. Here the CDR3 DNA reads TGCGCCAGCCGTTGGGAAGGGAGGAACACTGAAGCTTTCTTT. Translation gives CASRWEGRNTEAFF.